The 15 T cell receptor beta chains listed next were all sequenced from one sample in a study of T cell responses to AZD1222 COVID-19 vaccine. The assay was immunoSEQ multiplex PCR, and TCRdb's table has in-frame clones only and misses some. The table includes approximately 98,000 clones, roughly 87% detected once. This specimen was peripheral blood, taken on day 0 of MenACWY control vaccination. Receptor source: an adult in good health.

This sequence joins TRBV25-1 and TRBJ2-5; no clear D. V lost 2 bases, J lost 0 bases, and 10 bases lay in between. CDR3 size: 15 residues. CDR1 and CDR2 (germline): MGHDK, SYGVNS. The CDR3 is CASSENTWYQETQYF. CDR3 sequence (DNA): TGTGCCAGCAGTGAAAACACTTGGTACCAAGAGACCCAGTACTTC.

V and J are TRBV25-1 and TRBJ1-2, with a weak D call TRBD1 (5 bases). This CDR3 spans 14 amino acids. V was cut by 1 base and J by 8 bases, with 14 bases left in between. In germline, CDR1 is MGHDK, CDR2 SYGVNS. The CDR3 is CASSEWEGFRGYTF. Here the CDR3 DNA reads TGTGCCAGCAGTGAATGGGAGGGGTTCCGGGGCTACACCTTC.

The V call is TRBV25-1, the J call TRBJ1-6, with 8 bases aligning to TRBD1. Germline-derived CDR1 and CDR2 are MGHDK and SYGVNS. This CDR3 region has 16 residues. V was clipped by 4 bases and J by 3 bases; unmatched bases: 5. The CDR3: CASSGGDRNYNSPLHF. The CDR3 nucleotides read TGTGCCAGCAGTGGCGGGGACAGGAACTATAATTCACCCCTCCACTTT.

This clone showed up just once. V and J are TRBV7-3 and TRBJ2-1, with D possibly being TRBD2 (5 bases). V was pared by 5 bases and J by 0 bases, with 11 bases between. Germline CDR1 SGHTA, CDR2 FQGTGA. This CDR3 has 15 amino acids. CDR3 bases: TGTGCCAGCAGCCTCGGGATGGGCTCCTACAATGAGCAGTTCTTC. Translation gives CASSLGMGSYNEQFF.

The CDR3, as DNA: TGTGCCAGCAGCCTGTGGCGGGGGGAGGGAGAGACCCAGTACTTC. Encoded protein: CASSLWRGEGETQYF. The V gene is TRBV7-2, the J gene TRBJ2-5, with 8 positions matching TRBD2. This CDR3 spans 15 amino acids. Germline V gene data show CDR1 as SGHTA and CDR2 as FQGNSA. V trimming: 5 bases; J trimming: 4 bases; junction bases outside the gene matches: 9.

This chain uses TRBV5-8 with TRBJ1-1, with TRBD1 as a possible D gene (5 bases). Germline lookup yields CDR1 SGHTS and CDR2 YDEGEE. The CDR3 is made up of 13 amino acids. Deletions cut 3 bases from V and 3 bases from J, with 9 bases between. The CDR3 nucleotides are TGTGCCAGCAGCTGGGGGAGGCACACTGAAGCTTTCTTT. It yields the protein CASSWGRHTEAFF.

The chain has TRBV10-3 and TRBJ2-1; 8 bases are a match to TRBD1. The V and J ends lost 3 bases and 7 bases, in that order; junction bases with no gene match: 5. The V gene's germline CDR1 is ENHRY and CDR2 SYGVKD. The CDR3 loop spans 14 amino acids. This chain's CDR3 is CAISDGQGANEQFF. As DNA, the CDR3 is TGTGCCATCAGTGACGGGCAGGGGGCAAATGAGCAGTTCTTC.

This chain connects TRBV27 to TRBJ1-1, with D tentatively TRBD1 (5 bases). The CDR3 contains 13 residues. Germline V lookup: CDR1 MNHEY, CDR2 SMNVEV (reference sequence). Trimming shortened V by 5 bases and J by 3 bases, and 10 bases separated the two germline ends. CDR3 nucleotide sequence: TGTGCCAGCAGTAGAGGGGTGTACACTGAAGCTTTCTTT. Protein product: CASSRGVYTEAFF.

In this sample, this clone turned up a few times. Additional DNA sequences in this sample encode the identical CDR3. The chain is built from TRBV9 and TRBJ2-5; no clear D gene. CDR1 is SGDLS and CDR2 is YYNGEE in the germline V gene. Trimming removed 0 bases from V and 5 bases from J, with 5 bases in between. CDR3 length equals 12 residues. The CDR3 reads CASSVGGETQYF. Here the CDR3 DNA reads TGTGCCAGCAGCGTAGGTGGGGAGACCCAGTACTTC.

CDR3 sequence reads: CASSLEFIGNTIYF. Written as DNA, the CDR3 is TGCGCCAGCAGCTTGGAATTCATTGGAAACACCATATATTTT. The chain joins TRBV5-1 to TRBJ1-3; no clear D gene. The CDR3 totals 14 residues. Germline V gene sequence: CDR1 SGHRS, CDR2 YFSETQ. V was clipped by 0 bases and J by 3 bases, with 7 bases between them. The full variable domain, completed using reference TRBV5-1 and TRBJ1-3, is KAGVTQTPRYLIKTRGQQVTLSCSPISGHRSVSWYQQTPGQGLQFLFEYFSETQRNKGNFPGRFSGRQFSNSRSEMNVSTLELGDSALYLCASSLEFIGNTIYFGEGSWLTVV.

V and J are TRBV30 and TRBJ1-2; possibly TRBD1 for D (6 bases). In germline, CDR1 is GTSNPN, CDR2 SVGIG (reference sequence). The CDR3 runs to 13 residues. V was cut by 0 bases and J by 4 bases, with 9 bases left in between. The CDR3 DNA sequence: TGTGCCTGGAGTGTACAGGGAATCTATGGCTACACCTTC. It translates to CAWSVQGIYGYTF.

Here the CDR3 reads CASSTTGQNTEAFF. The CDR3 DNA is TGTGCCAGTAGTACGACAGGACAGAACACTGAAGCTTTCTTT. V gene TRBV19 combines with J gene TRBJ1-1; D possibly corresponds to TRBD1 (6 bases). This CDR3 region has 14 residues. Trimming cost V 4 bases and J 1 base, with 10 bases left between them. Germline CDR1 is LNHDA and CDR2 is SQIVND (reference sequence).

CDR3 in DNA: TGTGCCAGTAGTATCGGAACACACAGGGGAATGGCTAATGGCTACACCTTC. Amino acid sequence: CASSIGTHRGMANGYTF. The genes are TRBV19 and TRBJ1-2; the match to TRBD1 covers 7 bases. The CDR3 has 17 amino acids. CDR1 and CDR2 from the germline V gene are LNHDA and SQIVND (reference sequence). J lost 6 bases, V lost 3 bases, and 16 bases had no gene match.

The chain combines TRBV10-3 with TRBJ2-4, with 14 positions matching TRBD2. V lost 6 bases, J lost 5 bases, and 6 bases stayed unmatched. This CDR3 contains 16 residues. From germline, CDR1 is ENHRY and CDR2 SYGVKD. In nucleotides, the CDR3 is TGTGCCATCAGACCAGGACTAGCGGGGGGTCAAAACATTCAGTACTTC. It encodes CAIRPGLAGGQNIQYF.

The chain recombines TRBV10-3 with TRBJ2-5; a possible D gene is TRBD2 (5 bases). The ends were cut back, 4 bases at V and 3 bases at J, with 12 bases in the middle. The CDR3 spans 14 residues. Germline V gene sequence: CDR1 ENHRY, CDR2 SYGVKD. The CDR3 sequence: CAISVEGAKETQYF. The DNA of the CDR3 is TGTGCCATCAGTGTTGAGGGTGCAAAAGAGACCCAGTACTTC.